This T cell receptor (beta chain) was profiled in a study of T cell responses to AZD1222 COVID-19 vaccine (dated by TCRdb to about 2021). Background for the entire study: TCR sequencing was performed for over 230 trial participants, of whom around 200 were given two doses of AZD1222 and approximately 26 were given two doses of MenACWY control vaccine. Trial participants were enrolled into age subgroups of 18-55, 56-69 and 70-plus years, which contained around 140, 26 and 57 TCR-sequenced participants, respectively.

Here V drops 5 bases and J drops 1 base, and the junction holds 8 bases not matched to any gene. The CDR3 sequence holds 15 residues, the cysteine and phenylalanine included. Of all the DNA, just the CDR3 is kept, 45 bases in frame from base 1. Sequences MDHEN (CDR1) and SYDVKM (CDR2) are obtained from the germline V gene. Overall results and qualifications from the work: Epitopes outside the regions mutated in the B.1.351 and B.1.1.7 variants were reportedly recognized by nearly half of the unique spike-specific TCRs. Participants were mostly white British and included more females than males, and it was suggested by the authors that clonal diversity may have been underestimated. Spike-specific TCR breadth and depth rose significantly after two AZD1222 doses compared with day 0 and with MenACWY recipients. Vaccine-associated CD4 TCRs spanned the whole spike protein, with dominant responses in regions 160-218 and 743-854. Only five or six AZD1222 recipients were SARS-CoV-2 seropositive at baseline, limiting conclusions about previously exposed vaccinees. Because no day 14 peak-response samples were available, repertoires were characterized only after the peak T cell response. In the small 56-69-year group, the increase in depth fell short of significance, most likely because of low power.

The CDR3 regions of human TCRbeta chains were analyzed by immunosequencing. The authors' pipeline ran thus. Repertoire TCRs were checked for matches against a reference library of SARS-CoV-2-specific TCRs that had been generated using the MIRA antigen-specificity platform. Breadth meant the fraction of unique TCRs that were SARS-CoV-2-associated, whereas depth meant the fraction of total T cells that were SARS-CoV-2-associated. Using the MIRA data, every spike-specific TCR was mapped to the spike region that the TCR reacted to and assigned to either a CD4 or a CD8 class. Log10-transformed breadth and depth values were compared by one-way ANOVA with Sidak's multiple comparisons tests. As stored in TCRdb, this immuneACCESS dataset retains in-frame rearrangements with V and J assigned. A fraction of the clones does not appear; measured against another copy, unresolved V genes explain less than half of the discrepancy, and the remainder lacks a known reason. V and J calls and clone size come straight from that table; D and trimming were deduced from the DNA. In all, the sample holds around 160,000 clones, and about 93% of those were seen once. 2.8% of the sample is in the top ten clones.

Sample time point, as interpreted from the label and publication: baseline before first vaccination. The treatment or condition label of this sample denotes: meningococcal conjugate vaccine given as trial control. Vaccinee samples were obtained from the UK trials COV001 and COV002, which included a single-blind randomized controlled phase 2/3 trial of AZD1222 (ChAdOx1 nCoV-19) in healthy adults. For TCRbeta chain sequencing, PBMC samples from trial participants were taken at day 0 and at day 28 after the second dose. For this clone: The clone's antigen remains unknown. Per-nucleotide qualities are absent, and no much larger clonotype sits a single base away.

The material was peripheral blood, obtained on day 0 of MenACWY control vaccination. This TCR derives from an adult in good health. The rearrangement joined TRBV28 to TRBJ2-7; the central 7 bases match TRBD2. CDR3 protein: CASSQRLAVSYEQYF. The nucleotides read TGTGCCAGCAGTCAAAGACTAGCTGTGTCCTACGAGCAGTACTTC.